These 20 T cell receptor beta chains share one sample of origin, sequenced in a study of T cells in localized non-small cell lung cancer. Profiled with immunoSEQ multiplex PCR; TCRdb holds only in-frame clones, not every one. In the table there are some 19,000 clones, about 89% of which are singletons. The sample in question was peripheral blood, obtained before any cancer treatment. All receptors come from a male donor older than 55 with stage I squamous cell lung carcinoma.

V gene TRBV5-1 combines with J gene TRBJ1-1; D is unclear. This CDR3 spans 14 amino acids. The germline gives CDR1 SGHRS, CDR2 YFSETQ. V lost 4 bases and J lost 6, with 16 bases in between. In DNA form, the CDR3 reads TGCGCCAGCAGCCCACACACGGCAGAGTCTGAAGCTTTCTTT. It codes for CASSPHTAESEAFF.

V gene TRBV14 combines with J gene TRBJ2-6; D is uncertain. The CDR3 contains 16 residues. Germline V gives CDR1 SGHDN, CDR2 FVKESK. Trimming took off 3 bases at V and 0 bases at J, with 9 bases between the two ends. The CDR3 loop is CASSQRPFSGANVLTF. CDR3 DNA: TGTGCCAGCAGCCAGAGGCCTTTCTCTGGGGCCAACGTCCTGACTTTC.

This clone has a single count. The rearrangement uses TRBV28 and TRBJ1-2; no reliable D call. Germline lookup yields CDR1 MDHEN and CDR2 SYDVKM. Trimming removed 2 bases from V and 4 bases from J, with 8 bases in between. The CDR3 loop spans 13 amino acids. The CDR3 region has the DNA TGTGCCAGCAGTTTACCTCGGACCTATGGCTACACCTTC. It yields the protein CASSLPRTYGYTF.

This rearrangement joins TRBV9 to TRBJ1-4, with no clear D. With 0 bases removed from V and 5 bases from J, the gap between germline ends came to 11 bases. This CDR3 region has 15 residues. The V gene's germline CDR1 is SGDLS and CDR2 YYNGEE. The CDR3 sequence: CASSVDPPPNEKLFF. For the CDR3, the DNA is TGTGCCAGCAGCGTAGACCCGCCTCCAAATGAAAAACTGTTTTTT.

V gene TRBV30 combines with J gene TRBJ2-5; possibly TRBD2 for D (5 bases). The V gene lost 3 bases and the J gene lost 3 bases, with 8 bases spanning the gap. The CDR3 loop spans 12 amino acids. CDR1 GTSNPN and CDR2 SVGIG come from the germline V gene (reference sequence). The CDR3 spells CAWRTEEETQYF. The CDR3 nucleotides are TGTGCCTGGAGGACGGAGGAAGAGACCCAGTACTTC.

This chain links TRBV19 with TRBJ2-1; tentative D call: TRBD1 (5 bases). Germline CDR1 reads LNHDA; CDR2 reads SQIVND (reference sequence). The CDR3 has 12 amino acids. Trimming removed 7 bases at V and 3 bases at J, with 7 bases between. The CDR3 here is CASTGYYNEQFF. CDR3 DNA: TGTGCCAGTACAGGGTACTACAATGAGCAGTTCTTC.

V gene TRBV19 combines with J gene TRBJ2-7; 7 bases match TRBD1. CDR3 length: 14 residues. Trimming at V came to 5 bases and at J to 0 bases, leaving 4 bases not matched to a gene. Germline assignment: CDR1 LNHDA and CDR2 SQIVND (reference sequence). CDR3 sequence (DNA): TGTGCCAGTAGTGGGACAGTTAGCTCCTACGAGCAGTACTTC. It translates to CASSGTVSSYEQYF.

CDR3 nucleotides: TGTGCCTGGAGCGGGACAGGGGTAGAGGGCTACACCTTC. Translating gives CAWSGTGVEGYTF. This chain links TRBV30 with TRBJ1-2, with 10 bases identical to TRBD1. From germline, CDR1 is GTSNPN and CDR2 SVGIG (reference sequence). This CDR3 has 13 amino acids. J was trimmed by 8 bases and V by 3 bases; bases with no gene match: 6.

The J gene is TRBJ2-7, the V gene TRBV29-1; D gene uncertain. CDR1 is SQVTM and CDR2 is ANQGSEA in the germline V gene. Trimming took 5 bases from V and 5 from J, leaving 13 bases between them. This CDR3 spans 12 amino acids. The CDR3: CSVWTAAHEQYF. The DNA of the CDR3 is TGCAGCGTTTGGACGGCCGCCCACGAGCAGTACTTC.

The chain uses TRBV28 and TRBJ1-1; D not certain. CDR3 length equals 13 residues. The germline CDR1 and CDR2 sequences are MDHEN and SYDVKM. Between the trimmed V and J ends, which lost 3 bases and 1 base, there was a span of 6 bases. The DNA for the CDR3 is TGTGCCAGCAGTTTTGGGTGGAACACTGAAGCTTTCTTT. As protein: CASSFGWNTEAFF.

This clone appeared a few times. V and J are TRBV9 and TRBJ2-5; 12 bases fit TRBD1. Per germline, CDR1 SGDLS and CDR2 YYNGEE. This CDR3 comprises 15 residues. V lost 3 bases to trimming and J lost 4 bases; unmatched junction nucleotides: 4. The CDR3 loop is CASSGGQGAGETQYF. In nucleotides, the CDR3 is TGTGCCAGCAGCGGGGGACAGGGGGCGGGAGAGACCCAGTACTTC. Drawing the rest from reference TRBV9 and TRBJ2-5, the complete variable domain is DSGVTQTPKHLITATGQRVTLRCSPRSGDLSVYWYQQSLDQGLQFLIQYYNGEERAKGNILERFSAQQFPDLHSELNLSSLELGDSALYFCASSGGQGAGETQYFGPGTRLLVL.

The chain is built from TRBV9 and TRBJ1-2; a weak D match, TRBD1 (6 bases). Deletions cut 0 bases from V and 3 bases from J, with 9 bases between. CDR1 SGDLS and CDR2 YYNGEE come from the germline V gene. The CDR3 spans 14 residues. CDR3 loop: CASSVGGQYYGYTF. DNA for the CDR3: TGTGCCAGCAGCGTAGGGGGGCAGTACTATGGCTACACCTTC.

The chain uses TRBV2 and TRBJ1-1; D may be TRBD1 (5 bases). Germline V gives CDR1 SNHLY, CDR2 FYNNEI. The CDR3 has 14 residues. The V end lost 7 bases, the J end lost 11 bases, and 23 bases lay between the germline ends. CDR3 DNA sequence: TGTGCCAGCAAAGTTGGGGCAGCCCAGGTGCGGGCTTTCTTT. Amino acid sequence: CASKVGAAQVRAFF.

The V and J genes are TRBV18 and TRBJ2-3, with TRBD1 matching over 7 bases. Germline trimming cut 6 bases from V and 5 bases from J; bases unmatched to any gene: 8. Germline CDR1 reads KGHSH; CDR2 reads LQKENI. The CDR3 totals 14 residues. For the CDR3, the DNA is TGTGCCAGCTCGAGAGGGGGCGCAGGAGATACGCAGTATTTT. It translates to CASSRGGAGDTQYF.

This clone was counted once. This rearrangement joins TRBV19 to TRBJ2-5; D gene ambiguous. Trimming left V 7 bases short and J 0 bases short, with 12 bases between. The CDR3 length is 14 residues. Germline V lookup: CDR1 LNHDA, CDR2 SQIVND (reference sequence). The CDR3 here is CASKGFSDQETQYF. The CDR3 region has the DNA TGTGCCAGTAAAGGTTTTTCGGACCAAGAGACCCAGTACTTC.

The V and J genes are TRBV5-1 and TRBJ1-1; weak D call: TRBD1 (6 bases). The CDR3 runs to 13 residues. Per germline, CDR1 SGHRS and CDR2 YFSETQ. V was trimmed by 5 bases and J by 3 bases, leaving 11 bases between them. The DNA of the CDR3 is TGCGCCAGCAGTATGGGGGCGGACACTGAAGCTTTCTTT. Protein: CASSMGADTEAFF.

V is TRBV29-1 and J is TRBJ2-3, with D perhaps matching TRBD2 (6 bases). The CDR3 is 13 residues long. The V gene lost 6 bases and the J gene lost 0 bases, with 10 bases spanning the gap. Looked up from germline, CDR1 is SQVTM and CDR2 is ANQGSEA. CDR3 region: CSVVAGSTDTQYF. CDR3 nucleotides: TGCAGCGTCGTCGCGGGAAGCACAGATACGCAGTATTTT.

This chain links TRBV28 with TRBJ1-2, with TRBD1 as a possible D gene (6 bases). The germline gives CDR1 MDHEN, CDR2 SYDVKM. V was clipped by 2 bases and J by 3 bases, with 16 bases between them. The CDR3 sequence is 16 residues long. CDR3 nucleotide sequence: TGTGCCAGCAGTTTACAGGGGACGGATTCTTACTATGGCTACACCTTC. It is translated as CASSLQGTDSYYGYTF.

Notes on this clone: Mismatch with germline at one junction end may stem from a read error. J is TRBJ2-1 and V is TRBV7-9, with D perhaps matching TRBD2 (5 bases). The CDR3 is made up of 13 amino acids. Germline V gene data show CDR1 as SEHNR and CDR2 as FQNEAQ (reference sequence). CDR3 protein: CASTWEPYNQQFF. The CDR3 DNA is TGTGCCAGCACGTGGGAGCCCTACAATCAGCAGTTCTTC.

In this sample, this clone turned up once. This chain joins TRBV7-8 and TRBJ1-4; D unresolved. Germline values: CDR1 SGHVS, CDR2 FQNEAQ. Between the trimmed V and J ends, which lost 3 bases and 4 bases, there was a span of 18 bases. The CDR3 consists of 17 residues. CDR3 sequence: CASSFGIFRRLNEKLFF. Written as DNA, the CDR3 is TGTGCCAGCAGCTTTGGGATCTTCCGCCGGCTTAATGAAAAACTGTTTTTT. Full variable domain (remainder filled in from reference TRBV7-8 and TRBJ1-4): GAGVSQSPRYKVAKRGQDVALRCDPISGHVSLFWYQQALGQGPEFLTYFQNEAQLDKSGLPSDRFFAERPEGSVSTLKIQRTQQEDSAVYLCASSFGIFRRLNEKLFFGSGTQLSVL.